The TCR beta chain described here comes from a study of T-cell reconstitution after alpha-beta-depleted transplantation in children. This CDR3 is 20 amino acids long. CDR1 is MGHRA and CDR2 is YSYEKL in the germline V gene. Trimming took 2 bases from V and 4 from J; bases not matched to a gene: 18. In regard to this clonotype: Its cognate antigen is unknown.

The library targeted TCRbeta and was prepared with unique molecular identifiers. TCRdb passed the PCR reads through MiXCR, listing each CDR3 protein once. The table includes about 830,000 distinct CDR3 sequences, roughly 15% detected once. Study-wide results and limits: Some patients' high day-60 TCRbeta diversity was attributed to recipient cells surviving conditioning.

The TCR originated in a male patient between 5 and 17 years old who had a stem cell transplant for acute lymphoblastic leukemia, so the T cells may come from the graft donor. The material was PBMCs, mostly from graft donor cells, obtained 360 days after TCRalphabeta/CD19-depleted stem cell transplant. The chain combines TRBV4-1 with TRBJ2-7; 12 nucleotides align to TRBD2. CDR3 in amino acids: CASSQPPGLQGLAGWYEQYF. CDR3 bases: TGCGCCAGCAGCCAACCTCCGGGACTGCAGGGACTAGCGGGCTGGTACGAGCAGTACTTC.